The TCR beta chain under discussion was sequenced for a study of T-cell reconstitution after alpha-beta-depleted transplantation in children. The germline gives CDR1 LGHNA, CDR2 YSLEER. This CDR3 is built from 15 residues. Trimming stripped 0 bases from V and 5 bases from J, with 11 bases between. Library preparation (for TCRbeta) was performed with unique molecular identifiers. TCRdb redid the calling of the PCR reads with MiXCR, one entry per CDR3 protein. The table has about 610,000 distinct CDR3 sequences, 8% to 11% seen once; the top ten hold roughly 4%. This clonotype has ten or more counts. This clonotype originated in a human donor who donated a stem cell graft to a child with acute myeloid leukemia. This specimen was PBMCs from the stem cell graft donor, taken from the stem cell graft. The V and J genes are TRBV4-3 and TRBJ2-1; D gene ambiguous. CDR3 amino acids: CASSQDYRPDNEQFF. CDR3 DNA: TGCGCCAGCAGCCAAGATTACCGACCTGACAATGAGCAGTTCTTC.